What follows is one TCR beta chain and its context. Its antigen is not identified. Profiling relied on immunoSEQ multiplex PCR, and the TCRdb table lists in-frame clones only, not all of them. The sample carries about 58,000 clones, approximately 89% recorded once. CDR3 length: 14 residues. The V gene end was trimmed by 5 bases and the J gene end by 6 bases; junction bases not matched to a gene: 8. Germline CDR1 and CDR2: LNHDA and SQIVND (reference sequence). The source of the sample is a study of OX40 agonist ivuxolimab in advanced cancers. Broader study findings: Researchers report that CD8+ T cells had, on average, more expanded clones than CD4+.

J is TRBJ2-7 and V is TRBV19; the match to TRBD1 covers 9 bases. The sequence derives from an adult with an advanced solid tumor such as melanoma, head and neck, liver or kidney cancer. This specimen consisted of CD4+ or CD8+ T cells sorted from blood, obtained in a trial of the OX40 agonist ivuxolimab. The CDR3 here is CASSGTQGAGEQYF. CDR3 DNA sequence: TGTGCCAGTAGTGGAACACAGGGGGCGGGCGAGCAGTACTTC. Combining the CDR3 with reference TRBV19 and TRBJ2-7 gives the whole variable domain DGGITQSPKYLFRKEGQNVTLSCEQNLNHDAMYWYRQDPGQGLRLIYYSQIVNDFQKGDIAEGYSVSREKKESFPLTVTSAQKNPTAFYLCASSGTQGAGEQYFGPGTRLTVT.